The T cell receptor beta chain described here comes from a study of T cell responses to AZD1222 COVID-19 vaccine. Study details: Pooled together were second doses at about 4 or about 12 weeks. Study-wide findings and caveats: Among AZD1222 vaccinees, only 5 to 7 were seropositive at baseline. The donor group comprised mostly white British people and more females; the analysis possibly underestimated clonal diversity.

Assay used: immunoSEQ multiplex PCR; TCRdb lists only in-frame clones, some missing. The profile shows just under 95,000 clones, about nine tenths of them singletons. The CDR3 covers 14 residues. The V gene lost 6 bases and the J gene lost 0 bases, with 12 bases spanning the gap. Per the germline V gene, CDR1 is SGHNT and CDR2 is YYREEE (reference sequence). A note on this clone: Its cognate antigen is unknown.

The V and J genes are TRBV5-4 and TRBJ1-2; D not resolved. The sequenced sample was peripheral blood, obtained on day 0 of AZD1222 vaccination. This TCR derives from an adult in good health. The DNA of the CDR3 is TGTGCCAGCAATCGCGTCGGTTCTAACTATGGCTACACCTTC. Translated, it gives CASNRVGSNYGYTF.